The 5 T cell receptor beta chains below come from one sample, sequenced in a study of T-cell reconstitution after alpha-beta-depleted transplantation in children. It was with unique molecular identifiers that the TCRbeta library was prepared. In TCRdb, the PCR reads were re-called with MiXCR into one record per CDR3 protein. This sample carries approximately 350,000 distinct CDR3 sequences, 15% to 20% of them seen once, and the ten largest clones take roughly 40%. The sample in question was PBMCs, mostly from graft donor cells, obtained 360 days after TCRalphabeta/CD19-depleted stem cell transplant. All receptors come from a male patient aged 2-9 years who had a stem cell transplant for acute lymphoblastic leukemia, so the T cells may come from the graft donor.

This clonotype was detected a few times. Compared with germline, one end of the junction differs, possibly owing to a read error. The rearrangement joins TRBV11-1 to TRBJ2-1; 9 nucleotides agree with TRBD2. Germline lookup yields CDR1 SGHAT and CDR2 FQDESV (reference sequence). This CDR3 contains 17 residues. The CDR3 DNA follows: TGTGCCAGCAGCTTAGCGTGGGGGGAGGCGGGAGGGACCACCGCGACCTTC. Encoded protein: CASSLAWGEAGGTTATF.

The chain recombines TRBV18 with TRBJ2-7; 9 nucleotides agree with TRBD2. The CDR3 consists of 14 residues. Germline lookup yields CDR1 KGHSH and CDR2 LQKENI. Trimming removed 6 bases from V and 6 bases from J; junction bases left unmatched: 9. The CDR3 DNA is TGTGCCAGCTCGGCGACTAGCGGCCGGGGCGAGCAGTACTTC. The encoded protein is CASSATSGRGEQYF.

This clonotype has a handful of counts. The CDR3 is CASSPTGSLVTDTQYF. The CDR3 nucleotides read TGTGCCAGCAGCCCTACGGGAAGCCTTGTAACAGATACGCAGTATTTT. This chain uses TRBV9 with TRBJ2-3, with D possibly TRBD2 on 5 matching bases. CDR1 SGDLS and CDR2 YYNGEE come from the germline V gene. V lost 4 bases to trimming and J lost 3 bases, with 18 bases between them. This CDR3 has 16 residues.

The chain recombines TRBV28 with TRBJ2-1, with D tentatively TRBD1 or TRBD2 (7 bases each). V shed 5 bases and J shed 0 bases, with 14 bases lying between them. CDR3 length: 16 residues. In germline, CDR1 is MDHEN, CDR2 SYDVKM. The CDR3 bases are TGTGCCAGCAGTCTCCAGGGGGGGAGCTCCTACAATGAGCAGTTCTTC. It encodes CASSLQGGSSYNEQFF. Variable domain in full (rest from reference TRBV28 and TRBJ2-1): DVKVTQSSRYLVKRTGEKVFLECVQDMDHENMFWYRQDPGLGLRLIYFSYDVKMKEKGDIPEGYSVSREKKERFSLILESASTNQTSMYLCASSLQGGSSYNEQFFGPGTRLTVL.

This clonotype was counted once. The V gene is TRBV28, the J gene TRBJ2-3; D is undetermined. Trimming pared 6 bases from V and 6 bases from J, leaving 19 bases between. The length of the CDR3 is 15 residues. Per germline, CDR1 MDHEN and CDR2 SYDVKM. DNA of the CDR3: TGTGCCAGCAGCCCGCTTGGCCTCCGATCGGATACGCAGTATTTT. Protein: CASSPLGLRSDTQYF.